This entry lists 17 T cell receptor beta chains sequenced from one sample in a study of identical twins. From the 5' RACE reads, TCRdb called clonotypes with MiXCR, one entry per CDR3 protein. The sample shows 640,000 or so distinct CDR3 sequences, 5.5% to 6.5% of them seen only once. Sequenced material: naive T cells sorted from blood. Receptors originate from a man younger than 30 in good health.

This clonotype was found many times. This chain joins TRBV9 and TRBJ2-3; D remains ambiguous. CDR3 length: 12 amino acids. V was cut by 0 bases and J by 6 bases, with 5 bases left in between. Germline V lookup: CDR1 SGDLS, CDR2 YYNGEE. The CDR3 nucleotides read TGTGCCAGCAGCGTAGGTCGTGATACGCAGTATTTT. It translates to CASSVGRDTQYF.

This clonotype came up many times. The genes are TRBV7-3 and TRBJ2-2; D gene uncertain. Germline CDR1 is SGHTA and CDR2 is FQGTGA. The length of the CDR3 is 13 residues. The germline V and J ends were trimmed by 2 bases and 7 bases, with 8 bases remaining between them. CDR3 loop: CASSLQGFGELFF. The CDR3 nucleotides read TGTGCCAGCAGCTTACAAGGGTTCGGGGAGCTGTTTTTT.

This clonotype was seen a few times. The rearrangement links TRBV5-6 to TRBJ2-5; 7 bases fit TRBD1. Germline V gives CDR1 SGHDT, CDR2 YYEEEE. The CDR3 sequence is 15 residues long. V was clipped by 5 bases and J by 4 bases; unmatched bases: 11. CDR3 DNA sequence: TGTGCCAGCAGTCCCGACAGGGTAGCTCCAGAGACCCAGTACTTC. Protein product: CASSPDRVAPETQYF.

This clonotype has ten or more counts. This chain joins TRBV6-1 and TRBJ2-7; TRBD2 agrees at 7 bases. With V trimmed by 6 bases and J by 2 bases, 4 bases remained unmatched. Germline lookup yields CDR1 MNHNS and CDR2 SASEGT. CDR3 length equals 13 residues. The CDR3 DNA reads TGTGCCAGCAGGCGGGGGAAGGCCTACGAGCAGTACGTC. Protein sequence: CASRRGKAYEQYV.

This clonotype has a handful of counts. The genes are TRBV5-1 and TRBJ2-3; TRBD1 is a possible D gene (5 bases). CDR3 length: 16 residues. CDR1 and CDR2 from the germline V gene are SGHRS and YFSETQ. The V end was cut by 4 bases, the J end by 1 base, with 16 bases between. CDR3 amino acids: CASSRTVTGRTDTQYF. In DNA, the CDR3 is TGCGCCAGCAGCCGGACGGTTACAGGCCGCACAGATACGCAGTATTTT.

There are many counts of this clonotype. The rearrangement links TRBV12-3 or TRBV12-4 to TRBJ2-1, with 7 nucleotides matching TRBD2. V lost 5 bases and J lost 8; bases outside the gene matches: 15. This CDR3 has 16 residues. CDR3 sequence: CASSPWTSGTHHEQFF. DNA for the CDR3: TGTGCCAGCAGTCCCTGGACTAGTGGGACCCACCATGAGCAGTTCTTC.

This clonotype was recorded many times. The DNA of the CDR3 is TGCGCCAGCAGCTTGGGACACAACACCGGGGAGCTGTTTTTT. Translation: CASSLGHNTGELFF. This chain connects TRBV5-1 to TRBJ2-2, with D unclear. V dropped 0 bases and J dropped 2 bases, with 5 bases sitting between them. Germline assignment: CDR1 SGHRS and CDR2 YFSETQ. The CDR3 covers 14 residues.

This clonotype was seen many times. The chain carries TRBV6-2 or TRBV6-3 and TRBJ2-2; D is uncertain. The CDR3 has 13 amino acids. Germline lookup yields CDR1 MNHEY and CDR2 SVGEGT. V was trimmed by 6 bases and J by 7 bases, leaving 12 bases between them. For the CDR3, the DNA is TGTGCCAGCAGCGGAGCGTTGGACGGGGAGCTGTTTTTT. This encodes CASSGALDGELFF.

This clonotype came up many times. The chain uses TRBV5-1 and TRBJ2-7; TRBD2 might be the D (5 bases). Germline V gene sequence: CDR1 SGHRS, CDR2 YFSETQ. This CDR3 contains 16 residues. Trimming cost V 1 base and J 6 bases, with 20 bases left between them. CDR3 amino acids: CASSLRGRVPPPEQYV. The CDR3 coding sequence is TGCGCCAGCAGCTTGAGAGGGCGGGTTCCCCCTCCCGAGCAGTACGTC.

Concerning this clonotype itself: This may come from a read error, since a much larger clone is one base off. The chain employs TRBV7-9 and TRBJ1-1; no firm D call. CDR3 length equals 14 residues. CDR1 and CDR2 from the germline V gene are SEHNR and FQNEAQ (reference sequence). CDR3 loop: CASSRKEKVTEAYF. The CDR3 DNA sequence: TGTGCCAGCAGCCGGAAGGAGAAGGTCACTGAAGCTTACTTT. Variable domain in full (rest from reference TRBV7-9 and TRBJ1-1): DTGVSQNPRHKITKRGQNVTFRCDPISEHNRLYWYRQTLGQGPEFLTYFQNEAQLEKSRLLSDRFSAERPKGSFSTLEIQRTEQGDSAMYLCASSRKEKVTEAYFGQGTRLTVV.

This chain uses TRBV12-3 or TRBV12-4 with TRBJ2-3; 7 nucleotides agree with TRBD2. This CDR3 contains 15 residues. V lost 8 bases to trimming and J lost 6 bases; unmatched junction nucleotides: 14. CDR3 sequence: CASRRLASPQDTQYF. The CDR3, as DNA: TGTGCCAGCCGAAGACTAGCCTCCCCTCAGGATACGCAGTATTTT.

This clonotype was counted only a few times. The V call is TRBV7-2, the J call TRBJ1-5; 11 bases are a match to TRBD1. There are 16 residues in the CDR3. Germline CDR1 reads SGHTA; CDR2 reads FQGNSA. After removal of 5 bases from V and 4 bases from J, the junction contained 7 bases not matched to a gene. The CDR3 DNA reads TGTGCCAGCAGCCTGACCGGGACAGGGGGAAATCAGCCCCAGCATTTT. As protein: CASSLTGTGGNQPQHF.

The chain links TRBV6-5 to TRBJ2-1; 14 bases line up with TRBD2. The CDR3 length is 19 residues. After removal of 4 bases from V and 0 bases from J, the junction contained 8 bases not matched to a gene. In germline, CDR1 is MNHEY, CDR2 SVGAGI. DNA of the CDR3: TGTGCCAGCAGTTCGACTAGCGGGAGGGCCCCGAGCTCCTACAATGAGCAGTTCTTC. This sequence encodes CASSSTSGRAPSSYNEQFF.

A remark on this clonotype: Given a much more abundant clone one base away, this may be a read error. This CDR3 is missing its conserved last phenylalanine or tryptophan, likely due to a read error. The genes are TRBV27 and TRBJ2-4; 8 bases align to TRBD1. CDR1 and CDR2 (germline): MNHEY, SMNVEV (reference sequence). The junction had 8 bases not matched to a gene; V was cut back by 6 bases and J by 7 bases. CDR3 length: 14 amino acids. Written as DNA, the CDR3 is TGTGCCAGCAGCCTAGGACAGGGACGTAACATTCAGTACTCC. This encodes CASSLGQGRNIQYS.

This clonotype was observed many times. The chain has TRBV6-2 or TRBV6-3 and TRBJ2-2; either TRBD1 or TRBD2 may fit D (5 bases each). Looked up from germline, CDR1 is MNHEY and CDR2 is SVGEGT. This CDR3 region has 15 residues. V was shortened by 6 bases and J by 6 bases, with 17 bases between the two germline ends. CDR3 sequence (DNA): TGTGCCAGCAGCTCCAGGGACCCCGGCGCCGGGGAGCTGTTTTTT. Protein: CASSSRDPGAGELFF.

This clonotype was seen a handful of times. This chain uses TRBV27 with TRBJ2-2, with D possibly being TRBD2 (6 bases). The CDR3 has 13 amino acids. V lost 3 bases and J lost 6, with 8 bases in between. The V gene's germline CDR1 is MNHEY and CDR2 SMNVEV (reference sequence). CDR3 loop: CASSLWEAGELFF. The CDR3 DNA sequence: TGTGCCAGCAGTTTGTGGGAGGCCGGGGAGCTGTTTTTT.

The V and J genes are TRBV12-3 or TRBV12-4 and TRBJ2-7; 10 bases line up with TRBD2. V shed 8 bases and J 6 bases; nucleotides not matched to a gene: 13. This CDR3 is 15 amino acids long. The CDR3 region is CASSPRASGSSEQYF. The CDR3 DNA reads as TGTGCCAGCTCTCCGAGGGCTAGCGGGAGTAGCGAGCAGTACTTC.